The 8 T cell receptor beta chains in this list originate from one sample, sequenced in a study of T cells in narcolepsy. Assay used: immunoSEQ multiplex PCR; TCRdb lists only in-frame clones, some missing. The sample lists around 35,000 clones, about 90% occurring once. Material: CD45RA- memory CD4+ T cells from PBMCs. These receptors were taken from a human donor with narcolepsy.

This clone was seen a handful of times. J is TRBJ2-7 and V is TRBV19; 9 bases are a match to TRBD1. Germline trimming cut 5 bases from V and 10 bases from J; bases unmatched to any gene: 9. Germline CDR1 LNHDA, CDR2 SQIVND (reference sequence). This CDR3 has 13 residues. CDR3 loop: CASSANLQGAQYF. DNA of the CDR3: TGTGCCAGTAGTGCAAATTTACAGGGGGCACAGTACTTC.

This rearrangement joins TRBV19 to TRBJ1-3, with D unresolved. Trimming removed 3 bases at V and 2 bases at J, with 11 bases between. Per the germline V gene, CDR1 is LNHDA and CDR2 is SQIVND (reference sequence). The CDR3 runs 15 residues. The CDR3 nucleotides read TGTGCCAGTAGTATCAAGGACGTCCCTGGAAACACCATATATTTT. Translating it yields CASSIKDVPGNTIYF.

This chain uses TRBV5-1 with TRBJ2-5; TRBD2 matches 7 bases. The CDR3 has 14 amino acids. Germline CDR1 and CDR2: SGHRS and YFSETQ. The J segment lost 1 base and the V segment lost 2 bases, leaving 2 bases of the junction unmatched. The CDR3 protein is CASSFGGGQETQYF. CDR3 DNA: TGCGCCAGCAGCTTCGGCGGGGGCCAAGAGACCCAGTACTTC.

Worth noting for this clone: The junction departs from the called germline gene at one end, perhaps through a read error. The chain carries TRBV6-6 and TRBJ2-7; the D gene is possibly TRBD1 (6 bases). The length of the CDR3 is 14 residues. Germline-derived CDR1 and CDR2 are MNHNY and SVGAGI (reference sequence). CDR3 protein: CASSFTGSSSEQYF. The CDR3 coding sequence is TGTGCCAGCAGTTTCACAGGGTCGTCCTCCGAGCAGTACTTC.

The chain links TRBV6-4 to TRBJ2-3, with 10 bases that match TRBD2. Per germline, CDR1 MRHNA and CDR2 SNTAGT. This CDR3 spans 17 amino acids. The junction had 5 bases not matched to a gene; V was cut back by 0 bases and J by 2 bases. CDR3 loop: CASSDSILAGVTDTQYF. The DNA of the CDR3 is TGTGCCAGCAGTGACTCGATCCTAGCGGGAGTCACAGATACGCAGTATTTT.

J is TRBJ1-1 and V is TRBV30; D call uncertain. Germline loops: CDR1 GTSNPN, CDR2 SVGIG (reference sequence). The CDR3 is 14 amino acids. The V gene lost 4 bases and the J gene lost 6 bases, with 18 bases spanning the gap. The CDR3 loop reads CAWTKLLIAPEAFF. CDR3 nucleotides: TGTGCCTGGACTAAGCTGCTCATTGCCCCTGAAGCTTTCTTT.

This chain links TRBV5-8 with TRBJ2-3, with D perhaps matching TRBD2 (5 bases). Trimming shortened V by 1 base and J by 4 bases, and 10 bases separated the two germline ends. The CDR3 sequence is 14 residues long. The germline V gene encodes CDR1 SGHTS and CDR2 YDEGEE. CDR3 nucleotides: TGTGCCAGCAGCTTGTCACTAGTTCCAGATACGCAGTATTTT. This sequence encodes CASSLSLVPDTQYF.

This sequence joins TRBV4-2 and TRBJ2-1, with D unclear. V was trimmed by 0 bases and J by 6 bases, leaving 12 bases between them. Germline-derived CDR1 and CDR2 are LGHNA and YNFKEQ. The CDR3 extends over 15 amino acids. Here the CDR3 reads CASSQEPRSINEQFF. CDR3 coding DNA: TGTGCCAGCAGCCAAGAGCCTAGATCGATCAATGAGCAGTTCTTC.